The T cell receptor (beta chain) described here comes from a study of blood T cell repertoires in COVID-19. Study-level information: Samples taken during acute and convalescent COVID-19 were collected in the United States, Italy and Spain. PBMCs, B-cell-depleted T cells, or T cells were the source of the cDNA or gDNA that made up the material.

Germline V gene lookup returns CDR1 KGHSH and CDR2 LQKENI. The CDR3 consists of 14 residues. With 2 bases clipped from V and 8 bases from J, the junction kept 3 bases outside the gene matches. Original analysis: Reference gene primer amplification in the assay estimated nucleated cell counts. Using immunoSEQ multiplex PCR, the repertoire was profiled, and TCRdb retains in-frame clones only, with some absent. From that table come the V and J calls and clone size; the DNA was used to work out D and trimming. The data contain under 250,000 clones, about 89% of them singletons. Specimen: peripheral blood. This chain uses TRBV18 with TRBJ1-6; the match to TRBD1 covers 7 bases. The TCR was taken from an older woman who had recovered from COVID-19. The CDR3, as DNA: TGTGCCAGCTCACCAGAAGGGGGCGATTCACCCCTCCACTTT. The encoded protein is CASSPEGGDSPLHF.